The entry that follows covers one T cell receptor (beta chain) sequence. Amplification of TCR beta CDR3 regions was performed using RNA transcripts as template. Initially, a first-round RT-PCR of the TCR CDR3 employed the HTBI primer set. MiXCR, applied by TCRdb to the multiplex PCR reads, yields one record per CDR3 protein. The profile shows hundreds of thousands of distinct CDR3 sequences, roughly a sixth of them singletons. Used for diagnoses were clinical symptoms, serum thyroxine and TRAb, thyroid ultrasound and orbital computed tomography. The PBMCs studied were ones that came from 9 to 10 ml fresh peripheral blood. The data were obtained in a study of T cells in Graves' hyperthyroidism and ophthalmopathy. This CDR3 comprises 16 residues. CDR1 is DFQATT, CDR2 SNEGSKA, per germline (reference sequence). The V and J ends lost 0 bases and 7 bases, in that order; junction bases with no gene match: 6.

The clonotype comes from a woman in her fifties or sixties with Graves' hyperthyroidism that later progressed to Graves' ophthalmopathy. Sample: blood. J is TRBJ2-2 and V is TRBV20-1; 12 bases map to TRBD2. CDR3 in amino acids: CSARDLAGGLDGELFF. DNA of the CDR3: TGCAGTGCTAGAGACCTAGCGGGGGGGCTGGACGGGGAGCTGTTTTTT.